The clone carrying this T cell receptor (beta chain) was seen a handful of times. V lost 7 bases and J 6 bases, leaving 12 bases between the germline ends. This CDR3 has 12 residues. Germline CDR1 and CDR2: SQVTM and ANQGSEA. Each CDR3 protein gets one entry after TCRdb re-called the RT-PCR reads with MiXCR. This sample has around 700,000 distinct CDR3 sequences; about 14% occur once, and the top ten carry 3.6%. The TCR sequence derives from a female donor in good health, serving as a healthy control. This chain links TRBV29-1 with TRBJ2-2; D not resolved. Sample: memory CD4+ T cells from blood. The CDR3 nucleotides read TGCAGCGCTCCGGCGACATCCGGGGAGCTGTTTTTT. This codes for CSAPATSGELFF.